A selection of T cell receptor beta chains follows, all from one sample in a study of T cells expressing NK-cell markers. TCRdb reanalyzed the 5' RACE reads and collapses them to one entry per CDR3 protein, without DNA. The table for this sample gives some 140,000 distinct CDR3 sequences. Sequencing input: blood T cells: a sorted CD56 or NKG2C T cell subset, CD4+ or CD8+ T cells, or bulk PBMC T cells (not recorded which). Receptors were obtained from a woman aged 45-60 years in good health. The CDR3 runs from the conserved cysteine through the conserved F or W. Each record gives: CDR3 protein, J gene, V gene.

cdr3_aa: CAHSGSTDTQYF
j_call: TRBJ2-3
v_call: TRBV28

cdr3_aa: CASSLAGPRNEQFF
j_call: TRBJ2-1
v_call: TRBV11-2

cdr3_aa: CASSSTGGLVAQHF
j_call: TRBJ1-5
v_call: TRBV7-2

cdr3_aa: CASSLLRSRGGLNEKLFF
j_call: TRBJ1-4
v_call: TRBV7-8

cdr3_aa: CASTLGPTTRRGTEAFF
j_call: TRBJ1-1
v_call: TRBV5-1

cdr3_aa: CASSPRRGGELFF
j_call: TRBJ2-2
v_call: TRBV7-6

cdr3_aa: CSAPSPSETQYF
j_call: TRBJ2-5
v_call: TRBV20-1

cdr3_aa: CASSVGTSGRWDTQYF
j_call: TRBJ2-3
v_call: TRBV7-9

cdr3_aa: CASYGTRSTDTQYF
j_call: TRBJ2-3
v_call: TRBV2

cdr3_aa: CASSPGEGRNIQYF
j_call: TRBJ2-4
v_call: TRBV5-4

cdr3_aa: CASSLDRDNYNEQFF
j_call: TRBJ2-1
v_call: TRBV5-5

cdr3_aa: CASRARVFCEQFF
j_call: TRBJ2-1
v_call: TRBV21-1

cdr3_aa: CATSRDESALNTEAFF
j_call: TRBJ1-1
v_call: TRBV15

cdr3_aa: CASSLAGGRGEQFF
j_call: TRBJ2-1
v_call: TRBV12-3/TRBV12-4

cdr3_aa: CASSHGGAGGTGELFF
j_call: TRBJ2-2
v_call: TRBV4-1

cdr3_aa: CASSPRTSGSPDTQYF
j_call: TRBJ2-3
v_call: TRBV7-8

cdr3_aa: CASSVPGANEKLFF
j_call: TRBJ1-4
v_call: TRBV9

cdr3_aa: CASSVAPTSGSADTQYF
j_call: TRBJ2-3
v_call: TRBV9

cdr3_aa: CASSLEGQFGYGYTF
j_call: TRBJ1-2
v_call: TRBV5-1